What follows describes a single T cell receptor (beta chain). Its antigen is as yet unknown. Researchers amplified the TCR beta CDR3 regions from RNA transcripts. An initial round of RT-PCR targeting the TCR CDR3 relied on the HTBI primer set. One entry per CDR3 protein, called by TCRdb with MiXCR from the multiplex PCR reads. The repertoire consists of under 800,000 distinct CDR3 sequences, with 11% to 15% occurring once and the leading ten covering 9.5% to 13%. The ends were cut back, 6 bases at V and 1 base at J, with 24 bases in the middle. This CDR3 comprises 18 residues. CDR1 is SGHTA, CDR2 FQGNSA, per germline. The sample originates from a study of T cells in Graves' hyperthyroidism and ophthalmopathy. The study's findings and limits: Stable hyperthyroidism and ophthalmopathy were separated using 13 V-J signatures.

Each patient was aged 18 to 65 and had newly diagnosed hyperthyroidism of under 2 months' duration. Exclusion of a patient resulted from uncontrolled infection, other autoimmune disease, pregnancy or lactation. The V gene is TRBV7-2, the J gene TRBJ2-5, with D possibly matching TRBD1 (7 bases). This TCR was sampled from a woman under 30 with Graves' hyperthyroidism. The sample comprised blood. CDR3 sequence (DNA): TGTGCCAGCAGTAGAAGGGTTAGCGGCCCAGGGGGCCAAGAGACCCAGTACTTC. The encoded protein is CASSRRVSGPGGQETQYF.